This paragraph reports one T cell receptor (beta chain). Clones were read by immunoSEQ multiplex PCR, and TCRdb kept only the in-frame ones, dropping some. In the table there are 45,000 to 55,000 clones, about nine tenths of which are singletons. This sample was included in a study of blood T cell repertoires in COVID-19. Germline CDR1 SGHTA, CDR2 FQGNSA. The V end was cut by 3 bases, the J end by 7 bases, with 13 bases between. The CDR3 is 14 residues long. The clonotype comes from a woman of 80 years or more with acute or convalescent COVID-19. Sequenced input: peripheral blood. The rearrangement uses TRBV7-2 and TRBJ2-1, with D perhaps matching TRBD2 (6 bases). The CDR3 spells CASSFRGDSNEQFF. The CDR3 DNA reads TGTGCCAGCAGCTTTCGCGGGGATTCTAATGAGCAGTTCTTC.